This TCR beta chain came from a study of T cells in Graves' hyperthyroidism and ophthalmopathy. The CDR3 is 15 amino acids. V gave up 5 bases and J gave up 0 bases, with 11 bases separating them. RNA transcripts served as the template for amplifying TCR beta CDR3 regions. HTBI primers drove first-round RT-PCR of the TCR CDR3. In TCRdb, the multiplex PCR reads were re-called with MiXCR into one record per CDR3 protein. The sample carries hundreds of thousands of distinct CDR3 sequences, about 45% recorded once. Pregnant or lactating patients were excluded, as were those with uncontrolled infection or other autoimmune disease. For the diagnoses, clinical symptoms, serum thyroxine and TRAb, thyroid ultrasound and orbital computed tomography were used. About this clonotype itself: What it recognizes is unknown.

General study results and limits: Within blood appeared most thyroid clonotypes that had expanded above 0.001. Ophthalmopathy was identified by the model a median about 6.4 months ahead of onset.

The sample taken for sequencing was peripheral blood or thyroid tissue (not recorded which). The chain recombines TRBV12-3 or TRBV12-4 with TRBJ1-3; perhaps TRBD1 as D (5 bases). The sequence was collected from an adult man with Graves' disease, either hyperthyroidism or ophthalmopathy (not recorded which). CDR3: CASSPQASSGNTIYF. CDR3 coding DNA: TGTGCCAGCAGTCCACAGGCCAGCTCTGGAAACACCATATATTTT.